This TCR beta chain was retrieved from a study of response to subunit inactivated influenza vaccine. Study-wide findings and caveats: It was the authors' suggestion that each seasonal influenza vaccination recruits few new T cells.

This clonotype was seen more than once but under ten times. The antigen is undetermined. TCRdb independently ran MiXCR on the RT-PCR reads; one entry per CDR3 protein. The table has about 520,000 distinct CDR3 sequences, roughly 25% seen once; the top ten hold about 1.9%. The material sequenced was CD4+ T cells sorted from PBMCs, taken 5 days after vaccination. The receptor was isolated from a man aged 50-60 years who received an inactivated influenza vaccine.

The CDR3 loop reads CASSLEARGNIQYF. DNA for the CDR3: TGTGCCAGCAGCTTAGAGGCCAGGGGGAACATTCAGTACTTC. The chain carries TRBV11-2 and TRBJ2-4, with 7 nucleotides matching TRBD1. Germline V gene lookup returns CDR1 SGHAT and CDR2 FQNNGV. The CDR3 runs 14 residues. The J segment lost 7 bases and the V segment lost 0 bases, leaving 3 bases of the junction unmatched. Full variable domain (rest looked up from reference TRBV11-2 and TRBJ2-4): EAGVAQSPRYKIIEKRQSVAFWCNPISGHATLYWYQQILGQGPKLLIQFQNNGVVDDSQLPKDRFSAERLKGVDSTLKIQPAKLEDSAVYLCASSLEARGNIQYFGAGTRLSVL.